The clone carrying this T cell receptor beta chain has at least ten counts. No antigen is known for it. This sample is drawn from a study of T cells in Graves' hyperthyroidism and ophthalmopathy. Exclusions: uncontrolled infection, other autoimmune disease, pregnancy, lactation. Study-level points and caveats: Blood also held most thyroid clonotypes expanded beyond 0.001.

Using RNA transcripts as the source, TCR beta CDR3 regions were amplified. In the first-round RT-PCR of the TCR CDR3, the HTBI primer set was used. TCRdb recomputed calls from the multiplex PCR reads with MiXCR, one row per CDR3 protein. The top ten hold 35% to 50% of the sample, which has 480,000 or so distinct CDR3 sequences, about 45% seen once. Sequencing used peripheral blood or thyroid tissue (not recorded which). The TCR was taken from an adult woman with Graves' disease, either hyperthyroidism or ophthalmopathy (not recorded which).

CDR3 protein: CASSYNSPGQGYYGYTF. Written as DNA, the CDR3 is TGTGCCAGCAGTTACAACTCGCCGGGACAGGGGTACTATGGCTACACCTTC. The rearrangement uses TRBV6-6 and TRBJ1-2, with TRBD1 matching over 10 bases. This CDR3 has 17 residues. In germline, CDR1 is MNHNY, CDR2 SVGAGI (reference sequence). The ends lost 2 bases at V and 3 bases at J; junction bases unmatched: 9.